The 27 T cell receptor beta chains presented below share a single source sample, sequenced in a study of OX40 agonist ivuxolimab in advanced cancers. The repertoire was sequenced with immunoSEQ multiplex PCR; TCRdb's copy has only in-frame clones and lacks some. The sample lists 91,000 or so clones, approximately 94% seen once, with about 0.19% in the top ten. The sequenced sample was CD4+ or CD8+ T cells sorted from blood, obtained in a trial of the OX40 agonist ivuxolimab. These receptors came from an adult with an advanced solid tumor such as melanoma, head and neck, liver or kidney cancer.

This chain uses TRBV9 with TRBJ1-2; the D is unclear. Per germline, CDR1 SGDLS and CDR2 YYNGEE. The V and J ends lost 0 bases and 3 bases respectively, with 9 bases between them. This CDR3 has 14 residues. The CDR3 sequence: CASSVAEGYYGYTF. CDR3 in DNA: TGTGCCAGCAGCGTAGCAGAAGGGTACTATGGCTACACCTTC.

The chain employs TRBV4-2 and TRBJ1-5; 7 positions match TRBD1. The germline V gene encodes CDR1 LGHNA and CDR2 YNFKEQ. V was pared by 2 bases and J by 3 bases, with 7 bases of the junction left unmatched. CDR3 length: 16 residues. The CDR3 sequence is CASSQLGGQLNQPQHF. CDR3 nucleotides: TGTGCCAGCAGCCAACTCGGGGGACAGCTCAATCAGCCCCAGCATTTT.

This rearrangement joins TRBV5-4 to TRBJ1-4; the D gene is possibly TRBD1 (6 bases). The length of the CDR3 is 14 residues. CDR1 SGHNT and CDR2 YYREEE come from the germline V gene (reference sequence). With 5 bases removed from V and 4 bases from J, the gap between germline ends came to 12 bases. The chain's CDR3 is CASRVDSGNEKLFF. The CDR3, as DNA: TGTGCCAGCAGGGTGGACAGCGGTAATGAAAAACTGTTTTTT.

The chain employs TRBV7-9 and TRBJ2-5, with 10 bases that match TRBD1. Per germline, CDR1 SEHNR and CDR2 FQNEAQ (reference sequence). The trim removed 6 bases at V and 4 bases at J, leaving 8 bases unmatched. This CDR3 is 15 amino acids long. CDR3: CASRQTGQGIETQYF. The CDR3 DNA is TGTGCCAGCAGGCAGACGGGACAGGGGATAGAGACCCAGTACTTC.

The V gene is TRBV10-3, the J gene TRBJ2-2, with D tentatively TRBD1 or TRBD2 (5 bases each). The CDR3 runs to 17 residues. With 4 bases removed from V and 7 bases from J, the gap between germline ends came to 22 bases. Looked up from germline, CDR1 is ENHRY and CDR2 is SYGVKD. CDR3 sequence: CAISGSPGTSAGGELFF. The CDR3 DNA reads TGTGCCATCAGTGGGTCCCCCGGGACCTCAGCCGGCGGGGAGCTGTTTTTT.

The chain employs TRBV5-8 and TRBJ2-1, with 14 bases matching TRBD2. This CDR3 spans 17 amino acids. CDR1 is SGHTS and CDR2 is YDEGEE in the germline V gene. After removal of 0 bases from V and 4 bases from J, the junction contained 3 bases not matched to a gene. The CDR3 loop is CASSLAGTSGGYNEQFF. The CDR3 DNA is TGTGCCAGCAGCTTGGCCGGGACTAGCGGGGGATACAATGAGCAGTTCTTC.

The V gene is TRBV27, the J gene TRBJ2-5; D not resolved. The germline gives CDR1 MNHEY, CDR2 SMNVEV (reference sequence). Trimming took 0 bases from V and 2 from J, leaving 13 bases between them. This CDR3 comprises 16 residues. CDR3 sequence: CASSLSPPLGQETQYF. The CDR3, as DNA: TGTGCCAGCAGTTTATCGCCTCCGCTAGGACAAGAGACCCAGTACTTC.

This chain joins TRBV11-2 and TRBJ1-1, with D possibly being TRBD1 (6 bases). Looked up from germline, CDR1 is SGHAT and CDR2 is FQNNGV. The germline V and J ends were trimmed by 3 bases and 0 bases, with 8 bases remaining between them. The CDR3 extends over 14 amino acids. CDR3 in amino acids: CASSFSGVNTEAFF. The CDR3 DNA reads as TGTGCCAGCAGCTTTTCAGGGGTGAACACTGAAGCTTTCTTT.

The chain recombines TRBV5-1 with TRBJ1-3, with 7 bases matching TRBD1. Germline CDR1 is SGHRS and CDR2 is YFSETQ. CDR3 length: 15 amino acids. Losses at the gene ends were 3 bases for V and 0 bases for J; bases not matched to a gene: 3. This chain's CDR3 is CASSSGTASGNTIYF. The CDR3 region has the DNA TGCGCCAGCAGCTCGGGGACAGCCTCTGGAAACACCATATATTTT.

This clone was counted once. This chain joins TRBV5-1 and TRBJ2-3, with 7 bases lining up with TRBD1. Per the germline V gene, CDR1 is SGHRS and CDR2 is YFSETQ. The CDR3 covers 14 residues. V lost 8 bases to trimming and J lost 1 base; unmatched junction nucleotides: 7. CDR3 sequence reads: CASRIDRGTDTQYF. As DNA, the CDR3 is TGCGCCAGTAGAATAGACAGGGGCACAGATACGCAGTATTTT.

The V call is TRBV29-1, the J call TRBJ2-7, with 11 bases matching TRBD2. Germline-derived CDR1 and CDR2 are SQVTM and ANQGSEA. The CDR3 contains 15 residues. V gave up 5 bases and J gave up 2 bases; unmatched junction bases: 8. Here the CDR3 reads CSVTGTSGLTYEQYF. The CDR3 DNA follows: TGCAGCGTTACCGGGACTAGCGGACTCACCTACGAGCAGTACTTC.

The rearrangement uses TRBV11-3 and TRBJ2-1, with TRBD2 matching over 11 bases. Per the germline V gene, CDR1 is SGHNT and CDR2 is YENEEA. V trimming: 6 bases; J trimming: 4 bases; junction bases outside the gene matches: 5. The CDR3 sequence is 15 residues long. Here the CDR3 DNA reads TGTGCCAGCAGTCGAACTAGCGGGAGTTACAATGAGCAGTTCTTC. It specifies CASSRTSGSYNEQFF.

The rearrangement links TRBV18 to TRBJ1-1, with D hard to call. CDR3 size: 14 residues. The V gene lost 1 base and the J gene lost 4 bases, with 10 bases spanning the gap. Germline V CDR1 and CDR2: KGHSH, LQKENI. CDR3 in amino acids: CASSPQEVGTEAFF. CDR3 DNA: TGTGCCAGCTCACCACAGGAGGTTGGCACTGAAGCTTTCTTT.

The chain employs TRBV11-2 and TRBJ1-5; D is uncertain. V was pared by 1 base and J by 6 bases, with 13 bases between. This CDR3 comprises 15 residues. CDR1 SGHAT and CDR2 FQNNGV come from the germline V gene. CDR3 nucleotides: TGTGCCAGCAGCTTAGGTGTCGCGGCGGGTCAGCCCCAGCATTTT. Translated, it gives CASSLGVAAGQPQHF.

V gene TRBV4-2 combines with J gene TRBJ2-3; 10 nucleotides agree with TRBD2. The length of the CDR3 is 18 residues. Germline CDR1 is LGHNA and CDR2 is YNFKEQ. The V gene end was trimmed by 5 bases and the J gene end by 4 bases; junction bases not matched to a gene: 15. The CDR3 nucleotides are TGTGCCAGCAGCGAGCGGGAGGGGTGGTATTCTGGGGCAGATACGCAGTATTTT. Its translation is CASSEREGWYSGADTQYF.

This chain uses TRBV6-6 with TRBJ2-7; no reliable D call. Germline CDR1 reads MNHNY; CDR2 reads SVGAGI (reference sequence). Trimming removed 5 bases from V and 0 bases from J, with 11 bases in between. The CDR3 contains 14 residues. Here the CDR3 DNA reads TGTGCCAGCAGTCCGCGGACGGTCTCCTACGAGCAGTACTTC. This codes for CASSPRTVSYEQYF.

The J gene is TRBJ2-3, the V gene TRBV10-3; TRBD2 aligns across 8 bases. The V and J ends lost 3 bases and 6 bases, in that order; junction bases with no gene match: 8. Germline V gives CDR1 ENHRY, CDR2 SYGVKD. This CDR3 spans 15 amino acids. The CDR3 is CAISDFGLASDTQYF. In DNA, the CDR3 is TGTGCCATCAGTGACTTCGGACTAGCATCGGATACGCAGTATTTT.

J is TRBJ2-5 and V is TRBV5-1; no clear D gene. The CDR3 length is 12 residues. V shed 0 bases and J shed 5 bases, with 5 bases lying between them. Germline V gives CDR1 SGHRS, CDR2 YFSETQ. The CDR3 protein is CASSLVRETQYF. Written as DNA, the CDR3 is TGCGCCAGCAGCTTGGTGAGGGAGACCCAGTACTTC.

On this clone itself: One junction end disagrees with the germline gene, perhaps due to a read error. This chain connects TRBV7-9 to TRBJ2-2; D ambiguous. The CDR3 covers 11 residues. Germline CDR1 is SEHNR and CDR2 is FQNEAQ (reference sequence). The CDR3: CRGGDTGELFF. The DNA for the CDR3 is TGCCGAGGTGGGGACACCGGGGAGCTGTTTTTT.

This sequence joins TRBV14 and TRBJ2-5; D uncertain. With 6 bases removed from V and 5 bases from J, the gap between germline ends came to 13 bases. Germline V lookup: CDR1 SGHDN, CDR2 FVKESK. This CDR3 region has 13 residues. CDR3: CASSVGVRETQYF. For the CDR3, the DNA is TGTGCCAGCAGTGTTGGGGTTCGGGAGACCCAGTACTTC.

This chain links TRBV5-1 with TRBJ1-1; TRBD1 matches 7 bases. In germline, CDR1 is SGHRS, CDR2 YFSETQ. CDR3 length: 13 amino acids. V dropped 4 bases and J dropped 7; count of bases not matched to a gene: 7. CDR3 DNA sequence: TGCGCCAGCAGCCGTACAGGGGACCATGAAGCTTTCTTT. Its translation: CASSRTGDHEAFF.

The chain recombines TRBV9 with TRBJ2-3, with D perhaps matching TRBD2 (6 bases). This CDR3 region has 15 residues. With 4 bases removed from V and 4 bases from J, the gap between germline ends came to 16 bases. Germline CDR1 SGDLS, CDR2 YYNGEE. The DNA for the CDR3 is TGTGCCAGCAGCTTACGGGGGAGCCCCCCAGATACGCAGTATTTT. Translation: CASSLRGSPPDTQYF.

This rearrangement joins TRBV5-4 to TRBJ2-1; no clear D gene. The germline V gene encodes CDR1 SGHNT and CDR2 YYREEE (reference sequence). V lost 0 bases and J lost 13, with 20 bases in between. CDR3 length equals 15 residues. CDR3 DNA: TGTGCCAGCAGCTTGGCACCCGGCCCGATAAATCCTCAGTTCTTC. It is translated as CASSLAPGPINPQFF.

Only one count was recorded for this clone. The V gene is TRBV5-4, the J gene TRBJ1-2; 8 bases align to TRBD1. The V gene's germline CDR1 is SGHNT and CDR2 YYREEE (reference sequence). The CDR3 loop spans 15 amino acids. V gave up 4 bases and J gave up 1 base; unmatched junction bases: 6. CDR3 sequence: CASSLGQGSNYGYTF. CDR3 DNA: TGTGCCAGCAGCCTAGGACAGGGTAGTAACTATGGCTACACCTTC.

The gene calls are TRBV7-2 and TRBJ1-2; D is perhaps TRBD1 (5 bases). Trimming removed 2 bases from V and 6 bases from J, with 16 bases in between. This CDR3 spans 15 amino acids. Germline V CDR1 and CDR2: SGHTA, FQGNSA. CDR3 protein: CASSLSSGRADGYTF. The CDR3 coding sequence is TGTGCCAGCAGCTTAAGTTCGGGCAGGGCGGATGGCTACACCTTC.

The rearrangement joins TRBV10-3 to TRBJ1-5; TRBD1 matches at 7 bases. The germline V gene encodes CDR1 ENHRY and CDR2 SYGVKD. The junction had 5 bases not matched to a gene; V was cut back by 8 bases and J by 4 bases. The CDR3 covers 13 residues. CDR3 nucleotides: TGTGCCATCGCGGCACAGGGGAATCAGCCCCAGCATTTT. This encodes CAIAAQGNQPQHF.

The CDR3 sequence is CASQRTTYNSPLHF. The CDR3 DNA follows: TGTGCCAGCCAAAGGACAACCTATAATTCACCCCTCCACTTT. This rearrangement joins TRBV6-1 to TRBJ1-6, with TRBD1 as a possible D gene (5 bases). The CDR3 sequence is 14 residues long. The germline V and J ends were trimmed by 8 bases and 2 bases, with 10 bases remaining between them. Per the germline V gene, CDR1 is MNHNS and CDR2 is SASEGT.